The rows below give T cell receptor beta chains drawn from one sample of a study of blood T cell repertoires in COVID-19. The table came from immunoSEQ multiplex PCR; TCRdb's copy has only in-frame clones and leaves some out. The sample has some 130,000 clones, about 87% seen once. The sample consisted of peripheral blood. These receptor sequences come from a man between 45 and 60 years old with active COVID-19. Each CDR3 is given without its conserved first and last residue. Fields, in order: CDR3 length, J gene, V gene, CDR3 protein.

13 TRBJ2-7 TRBV10-3 AISEGGASSYEQY
11 TRBJ1-2 TRBV5-6 ASSFGGNYGYT
14 TRBJ2-1 TRBV4-3 ASSQDAGTSGGEQF
15 TRBJ2-7 TRBV7-2 ASSLDGSGGARDEQY
14 TRBJ1-6 TRBV4-1 ASSQVVLSDNSPLH
12 TRBJ2-5 TRBV21-1 ASSNTGGYETQY
13 TRBJ1-2 TRBV10-3 AISDRDRGSYGYT
13 TRBJ2-3 TRBV7-9 ASSLGRLSTDTQY
12 TRBJ1-5 TRBV6-6 ASSFQGRNQPQH
13 TRBJ1-6 TRBV27 ASSFGGVDNSPLH
14 TRBJ1-6 TRBV21-1 ASSNRQGPYNSPLH
11 TRBJ1-2 TRBV19 ASSPGSTYGYT
17 TRBJ2-3 TRBV7-9 ASSLGWDRGLRITDTQY
13 TRBJ2-2 TRBV7-2 ASSFRLADTGELF
15 TRBJ2-3 TRBV18 ASSPAPRTGPLDTQY
12 TRBJ1-2 TRBV4-1 ASSQVVGGRGYT
10 TRBJ2-7 TRBV3-1/TRBV3-2 ASRGATREQY
11 TRBJ1-1 TRBV11-1 ASSLGAGTEAF